This TCR beta chain came from a study of cytotoxic CD8 clonotypes in ibrutinib-treated CLL. Note on this clone: Its antigen is still unknown.

Repertoires were generated with immunoSEQ multiplex PCR, while TCRdb's copy carries only in-frame clones and drops some. The sample shows about 300,000 clones, 76% of them seen only once. Broader study findings: Against age-matched healthy donors, baseline clonality ran higher and tracked circulating CD8+ T-cell counts.

Germline values: CDR1 ENHRY, CDR2 SYGVKD. Trimming took 8 bases from V and 6 from J; bases not matched to a gene: 24. The CDR3 extends over 19 amino acids. The chain couples TRBV10-3 to TRBJ2-3; 9 bases are shared with TRBD1. The sequence was obtained from a human donor with chronic lymphocytic leukemia. Sequenced here: PBMCs, sampled at disease progression, from a patient treated with ibrutinib. The CDR3 is CAIETGGGTGKGNRDTQYF. The CDR3 DNA is TGTGCCATCGAGACCGGCGGCGGGACAGGGAAAGGGAATAGGGATACGCAGTATTTT.